These 19 T cell receptor beta chains came from one sample sequenced in a study of OX40 agonist ivuxolimab in advanced cancers. Sequencing was performed with immunoSEQ multiplex PCR; in TCRdb, only in-frame clones are kept and a portion is missing. The table has 100,000 or so clones, over 75% seen once. The material sequenced was CD4+ or CD8+ T cells sorted from blood, taken in a trial of the OX40 agonist ivuxolimab. Receptors were obtained from an adult with an advanced solid tumor such as melanoma, head and neck, liver or kidney cancer.

The chain links TRBV6-4 to TRBJ2-1; a weak D match, TRBD2 (6 bases). CDR1 and CDR2 (germline): MRHNA, SNTAGT. This CDR3 is built from 15 residues. V was pared by 5 bases and J by 1 base, with 12 bases between. CDR3 nucleotides: TGTGCCAGCAGTCGGGAGTCCGCTTCCTACAATGAGCAGTTCTTC. Translated, it gives CASSRESASYNEQFF.

V usage is TRBV10-2 and J usage is TRBJ2-7, with D possibly called TRBD1 or TRBD2 (5 bases each). Germline CDR1 and CDR2: WSHSY and SAAADI. This CDR3 contains 13 residues. V lost 8 bases, J lost 0 bases, and 11 bases lay in between. The CDR3 loop reads CASWGKPSYEQYF. The CDR3 DNA sequence: TGCGCCAGCTGGGGGAAACCCTCCTACGAGCAGTACTTC.

The chain carries TRBV19 and TRBJ2-7; 11 bases agree with TRBD2. The CDR3 contains 16 residues. The V gene end was trimmed by 6 bases and the J gene end by 7 bases; junction bases not matched to a gene: 14. Germline assignment: CDR1 LNHDA and CDR2 SQIVND (reference sequence). The CDR3 coding sequence is TGTGCCAGTAGCCCCCAACTAGCGGGGGCAGCCCGGGAGCAGTACTTC. Translated: CASSPQLAGAAREQYF.

A few counts support this clone. V and J are TRBV18 and TRBJ2-4; 9 positions agree with TRBD1. CDR1 and CDR2 from the germline V gene are KGHSH and LQKENI. The CDR3 has 17 amino acids. J gave up 2 bases and V 3 bases, and 8 bases lay outside the gene matches. DNA of the CDR3: TGTGCCAGCTCACCCAACAGCGGGACAGGGCCCAAAAACATTCAGTACTTC. As protein: CASSPNSGTGPKNIQYF.

The chain carries TRBV13 and TRBJ2-1; D gene ambiguous. Trimming took off 2 bases at V and 7 bases at J, with 6 bases between the two ends. Germline CDR1 and CDR2: PRHDT and FYEKMQ (reference sequence). This CDR3 contains 12 residues. DNA of the CDR3: TGTGCCAGCAGCTTAAAAGGGAATGAGCAGTTCTTC. This gives the protein CASSLKGNEQFF.

The chain links TRBV6-6 to TRBJ2-7; tentative D call: TRBD2 (6 bases). With 8 bases removed from V and 3 bases from J, the gap between germline ends came to 11 bases. The CDR3 spans 12 residues. Germline V CDR1 and CDR2: MNHNY, SVGAGI (reference sequence). DNA for the CDR3: TGTGCCAGCCGAGCGGGTAACTACGAGCAGTACTTC. Protein product: CASRAGNYEQYF.

The CDR3: CARGIYNEQFF. The CDR3, as DNA: TGTGCCAGGGGGATCTACAATGAGCAGTTCTTC. V gene TRBV2 combines with J gene TRBJ2-1, with D uncertain. This CDR3 spans 11 amino acids. With 9 bases removed from V and 3 bases from J, the gap between germline ends came to 6 bases. The germline V gene encodes CDR1 SNHLY and CDR2 FYNNEI.

The chain uses TRBV30 and TRBJ1-5; perhaps TRBD1 as D (5 bases). The ends were cut back, 1 base at V and 1 base at J, with 5 bases in the middle. CDR1 and CDR2 (germline): GTSNPN, SVGIG (reference sequence). The CDR3 runs 13 residues. The CDR3 region has the DNA TGTGCCTGGAGTGGGGACAGCAATCAGCCCCAGCATTTT. It is translated as CAWSGDSNQPQHF.

Notes on this clone: This CDR3 is missing its conserved last phenylalanine or tryptophan, likely due to a read error. The DNA is omitted, as the CDR3 cannot be located on it reliably, and the CDR3 follows TCRdb's listing. Here the CDR3 reads CASSLGYI. The gene calls are TRBV11-3 and TRBJ2-3; TRBD2, the table's D call, lacks a check against the DNA. Germline lookup yields CDR1 SGHNT and CDR2 YENEEA. The CDR3 length is 8 residues, termini included.

The chain joins TRBV7-8 to TRBJ2-2; 7 nucleotides match TRBD2. Germline CDR1 SGHVS, CDR2 FQNEAQ. This CDR3 is built from 14 residues. Trimming cost V 5 bases and J 6 bases; bases outside gene matches: 6. CDR3 region: CASSLGLMPGELFF. Here the CDR3 DNA reads TGTGCCAGCAGCCTGGGACTAATGCCCGGGGAGCTGTTTTTT.

DNA of the CDR3: TGTGCCAGCAGCCAGTCAATTGGAAACACCATATATTTT. This encodes CASSQSIGNTIYF. This chain uses TRBV4-2 with TRBJ1-3, with unresolved D. The CDR3 extends over 13 amino acids. Trimming shortened V by 3 bases and J by 3 bases, and 6 bases separated the two germline ends. Germline-derived CDR1 and CDR2 are LGHNA and YNFKEQ.

Here the CDR3 DNA reads TGCGCCAGCAGCTTGGCTTTGGGCTCCACAGGCGAACTGTTTTTT. It codes for CASSLALGSTGELFF. The rearrangement uses TRBV5-1 and TRBJ1-4, with TRBD1 as a possible D gene (5 bases). Looked up from germline, CDR1 is SGHRS and CDR2 is YFSETQ. The CDR3 totals 15 residues. The V end lost 0 bases, the J end lost 12 bases, and 18 bases lay between the germline ends.

This sequence joins TRBV19 and TRBJ2-4, with D tentatively TRBD2 (5 bases). This CDR3 spans 12 amino acids. V was cut by 3 bases and J by 9 bases, with 9 bases left in between. Germline CDR1 and CDR2: LNHDA and SQIVND (reference sequence). CDR3 DNA: TGTGCCAGTAGTATTAAAGGGAGCATTCAGTACTTC. Its translation: CASSIKGSIQYF.

V is TRBV30 and J is TRBJ2-6, with 7 bases lining up with TRBD1. Per the germline V gene, CDR1 is GTSNPN and CDR2 is SVGIG (reference sequence). With 0 bases clipped from V and 3 bases from J, the junction kept 5 bases outside the gene matches. This CDR3 is 16 amino acids long. This CDR3 is CAWSVRGGGGANVLTF. The CDR3 DNA reads TGTGCCTGGAGTGTGCGAGGGGGCGGTGGGGCCAACGTCCTGACTTTC. Looking up the rest from reference TRBV30 and TRBJ2-6 gives the full variable domain: SQTIHQWPATLVQPVGSPLSLECTVEGTSNPNLYWYRQAAGRGLQLLFYSVGIGQISSEVPQNLSASRPQDRQFILSSKKLLLSDSGFYLCAWSVRGGGGANVLTFGAGSRLTVL.

The chain is built from TRBV5-1 and TRBJ2-7; 7 bases align to TRBD2. The trim removed 1 base at V and 2 bases at J, leaving 6 bases unmatched. This CDR3 contains 15 residues. Germline V gene sequence: CDR1 SGHRS, CDR2 YFSETQ. The CDR3 reads CASSLRSSGTYEQYF. The CDR3 nucleotides are TGCGCCAGCAGCTTGAGGTCTAGCGGAACCTACGAGCAGTACTTC.

This sequence joins TRBV19 and TRBJ1-1; D uncertain. CDR3 length equals 14 residues. From germline, CDR1 is LNHDA and CDR2 SQIVND (reference sequence). Trimming shortened V by 4 bases and J by 4 bases, and 13 bases separated the two germline ends. The CDR3 spells CASSNPSEVTEAFF. The CDR3 bases are TGTGCCAGTAGTAATCCCTCAGAGGTCACTGAAGCTTTCTTT.

The chain recombines TRBV5-1 with TRBJ1-4; D is possibly TRBD1 (6 bases). The germline CDR1 and CDR2 sequences are SGHRS and YFSETQ. The CDR3 extends over 15 amino acids. V shed 4 bases and J shed 8 bases, with 18 bases lying between them. CDR3 sequence (DNA): TGCGCCAGCAGCAACCGCGGGGGGCTAGGGGAAAAACTGTTTTTT. Protein: CASSNRGGLGEKLFF.

DNA for the CDR3: TGTGCCAGCTCACGATCCGGGGGGTGGGGTGACGAGCAGTACTTC. This encodes CASSRSGGWGDEQYF. The gene calls are TRBV18 and TRBJ2-7, with TRBD2 matching over 7 bases. The CDR3 is made up of 15 amino acids. Germline V gives CDR1 KGHSH, CDR2 LQKENI. V shed 4 bases, J shed 5 bases, and the junction held 11 bases outside the gene matches.

CDR3 DNA: TGCGCCAGCAGTGGACAGGGGGCGCTTAATGAGCAGTTCTTC. This codes for CASSGQGALNEQFF. This chain connects TRBV10-1 to TRBJ2-1; 10 nucleotides align to TRBD1. V was clipped by 4 bases and J by 7 bases; unmatched bases: 4. CDR3 size: 14 residues. The germline CDR1 and CDR2 sequences are WNHNN and SYGVQD (reference sequence).